Following are 5 T cell receptor beta chains from one sample sequenced in a study of shared clonotypes between healthy human individuals. Using immunoSEQ multiplex PCR, the repertoire was profiled, and TCRdb retains in-frame clones only, with some absent. The sample shows some 2.1 million clones, roughly 95% of them seen only once. Terminally differentiated effector memory CD45RA+ cells were excluded by CCR7 positive selection of CD45RO-negative cells. Sequenced sample: naive CD8+ T cells from PBMCs. The receptors were sampled from a man aged 18 to 29 in good health. Some clones in this sample may be carry-over from other donors' samples.

The gene calls are TRBV19 and TRBJ2-7; no definite D call. The CDR3 length is 13 residues. Germline assignment: CDR1 LNHDA and CDR2 SQIVND (reference sequence). The germline V and J ends were trimmed by 5 bases and 6 bases, with 14 bases remaining between them. The CDR3 DNA reads TGTGCCAGTAGTCCTGGCGTAAAGGGCGAGCAGTACTTC. This codes for CASSPGVKGEQYF.

Turning to this clone: The same CDR3 is also encoded by other DNA sequences in this sample. The genes are TRBV27 and TRBJ2-6; tentatively, D is TRBD2 (6 bases). Germline assignment: CDR1 MNHEY and CDR2 SMNVEV (reference sequence). The CDR3 spans 15 residues. V gave up 7 bases and J gave up 0 bases, with 10 bases separating them. CDR3 nucleotides: TGTGCCAGCACCGCGGGGAGCTCTGGGGCCAACGTCCTGACTTTC. Residues: CASTAGSSGANVLTF.

The J gene is TRBJ2-7, the V gene TRBV27, with D possibly being TRBD2 (6 bases). Germline V CDR1 and CDR2: MNHEY, SMNVEV (reference sequence). Trimming cost V 2 bases and J 3 bases, with 14 bases left between them. The CDR3 is made up of 15 amino acids. CDR3 bases: TGTGCCAGCAGTTTAGCTACGGGACTTTTCTACGAGCAGTACTTC. Translation: CASSLATGLFYEQYF.

This chain connects TRBV19 to TRBJ2-1; D remains ambiguous. CDR1 LNHDA and CDR2 SQIVND come from the germline V gene (reference sequence). V was clipped by 7 bases and J by 0 bases, with 16 bases between them. CDR3 length equals 16 residues. As DNA, the CDR3 is TGTGCCAGTAAAGTAGGGCGGACGAGCTCCTACAATGAGCAGTTCTTC. It is translated as CASKVGRTSSYNEQFF.

This rearrangement joins TRBV14 to TRBJ2-2; the match to TRBD2 covers 14 bases. V dropped 5 bases and J dropped 7; count of bases not matched to a gene: 6. CDR1 is SGHDN, CDR2 FVKESK, per germline. There are 16 residues in the CDR3. The CDR3 is CASSDSGTSGSGELFF. As DNA, the CDR3 is TGTGCCAGCAGCGACTCCGGGACTAGCGGGAGCGGGGAGCTGTTTTTT.